The present entry profiles one T cell receptor beta chain with its context. A sample-barcoded 5' primer and a J-beta primer mix were used in a second PCR of about 7 to 12 cycles. Per sample, CDR3-containing paired-end reads numbered at least 3 million. Each CDR3 protein is one row after TCRdb ran MiXCR on the 5' RACE reads. The data hold 800,000 or so distinct CDR3 sequences, with roughly 60% observed a single time. This record comes from a study of blood T cells in healthy people across ages. Germline V gene data show CDR1 as MNHEY and CDR2 as SVGEGT. The ends lost 4 bases at V and 1 base at J; junction bases unmatched: 5. This CDR3 has 15 amino acids.

This TCR was sampled from a young man in good health. The V gene is TRBV6-2 or TRBV6-3, the J gene TRBJ2-7; 9 nucleotides align to TRBD2. Sequencing input: blood. CDR3 sequence: CASSFPAGGSYEQYF. For the CDR3, the DNA is TGTGCCAGCAGTTTCCCAGCGGGGGGTTCCTACGAGCAGTACTTC.